The 9 T cell receptor beta chains reported below all come from one sample, sequenced in a study of human T cells and chemical hapten exposure (dated by TCRdb to the early 2020s). Reading the label with the study, this specimen's time point is: patch test 3, about 24 weeks after DPC sensitization. The treatment or condition tag for this specimen amounts to: therapeutic diphenylcyclopropenone sensitization with weekly scalp DPC. The library relied on RACE. The sequencer was a NextSeq 500. TCRdb handled the public reads itself, with Q25 trimming in fastp and clone calling in MiXCR, and kept productive beta chains. Merged by CDR3 protein, the rows form single entries marked with the most common genes and DNA. This sample comprises approximately 88,000 distinct CDR3 sequences, over 10% of them detected only once. Of the sample, approximately 6.2% falls within the top ten clones. This material consisted of whole blood, taken in connection with sensitization to the hapten diphenylcyclopropenone (DPC). The receptors come from a woman between 45 and 60 years old with alopecia areata. Some clones in this sample may be carry-over from other donors' samples.

This clonotype was detected ten times or more. V is TRBV18 and J is TRBJ2-3; tentatively, D is TRBD2 (6 bases). V lost 2 bases, J lost 2 bases, and 11 bases lay in between. This CDR3 spans 15 amino acids. Germline V gene sequence: CDR1 KGHSH, CDR2 LQKENI. The DNA of the CDR3 is TGTGCCAGCTCACCATCGGGACTGCACACAGATACGCAGTATTTT. Translating gives CASSPSGLHTDTQYF.

CDR3 region: CASSLVPGNQPQHF. The CDR3 nucleotides are TGTGCCAGCAGCTTAGTGCCAGGTAATCAGCCCCAGCATTTT. This chain uses TRBV7-8 with TRBJ1-5, with D unclear. V was pared by 1 base and J by 4 bases, with 8 bases between. In germline, CDR1 is SGHVS, CDR2 FQNEAQ. This CDR3 is built from 14 residues.

The chain joins TRBV7-9 to TRBJ1-2; 7 positions match TRBD1. Germline CDR1 and CDR2: SEHNR and FQNEAQ (reference sequence). The V gene end was trimmed by 7 bases and the J gene end by 8 bases; junction bases not matched to a gene: 7. This CDR3 has 12 amino acids. CDR3 sequence reads: CASKRDSIGYTF. CDR3 coding DNA: TGTGCCAGCAAACGGGACAGTATAGGCTACACCTTC.

This clonotype was recorded many times. This sequence joins TRBV27 and TRBJ2-1, with 9 bases aligning to TRBD2. This CDR3 region has 15 residues. V shed 5 bases and J 8 bases; nucleotides not matched to a gene: 10. Germline CDR1 reads MNHEY; CDR2 reads SMNVEV (reference sequence). The CDR3 loop reads CASSQPGLAKDEQFF. For the CDR3, the DNA is TGTGCCAGCAGTCAACCGGGACTAGCCAAGGATGAGCAGTTCTTC.

The chain uses TRBV9 and TRBJ1-3; D is unresolved. The length of the CDR3 is 13 residues. Germline-derived CDR1 and CDR2 are SGDLS and YYNGEE. V was clipped by 0 bases and J by 4 bases, with 5 bases between them. The CDR3 loop is CASSVDSGNTIYF. CDR3 bases: TGTGCCAGCAGCGTAGATTCCGGAAACACCATATATTTT.

This clonotype showed up many times. This chain uses TRBV5-6 with TRBJ2-5; no definite D call. This CDR3 has 17 amino acids. Looked up from germline, CDR1 is SGHDT and CDR2 is YYEEEE. V was shortened by 2 bases and J by 1 base, with 18 bases between the two germline ends. The CDR3 DNA sequence: TGTGCCAGCAGCTTCACGGACGGCTTCTACACCCAAGAGACCCAGTACTTC. Its protein is CASSFTDGFYTQETQYF.

This clonotype was recorded many times. This chain joins TRBV10-3 and TRBJ1-1; no clear D gene. There are 15 residues in the CDR3. Germline CDR1 reads ENHRY; CDR2 reads SYGVKD. V gave up 2 bases and J gave up 1 base, with 11 bases separating them. The CDR3 region has the DNA TGTGCCATCAGTGAGGAGGGAGGTAGGAACACTGAAGCTTTCTTT. It translates to CAISEEGGRNTEAFF.

This clonotype was seen repeatedly, ten times or more. V gene TRBV20-1 combines with J gene TRBJ1-3; D is unresolved. The CDR3 is made up of 14 amino acids. V lost 3 bases, J lost 4 bases, and 13 bases lay in between. The germline V gene has CDR1 DFQATT and CDR2 SNEGSKA (reference sequence). The CDR3 DNA sequence: TGCAGTGCTAGCTCTAGAACCGGAGGAAACACCATATATTTT. Protein: CSASSRTGGNTIYF.

The sample holds a few counts of this clonotype. The chain has TRBV2 and TRBJ2-2; D unresolved. This CDR3 region has 17 residues. The germline V gene has CDR1 SNHLY and CDR2 FYNNEI. Trimming removed 5 bases from V and 0 bases from J, with 16 bases in between. In nucleotides, the CDR3 is TGTGCCAGCAGTCCCGGACCCGGTGGGACGAACACCGGGGAGCTGTTTTTT. It codes for CASSPGPGGTNTGELFF.